The T cell receptor (beta chain) described here comes from a study of cytomegalovirus exposure and HLA in healthy donors (dated by TCRdb to between 2016 and 2019). For context, the study as a whole: According to a later analysis, the roughly 120 validation repertoires were produced on the same platform as the 700 or so repertoires of the first cohort. The study aimed to test whether signatures of past pathogen exposure could be identified by cataloging public T cell receptors. Besides the first cohort of 500 to 700 subjects, a separate validation cohort made up of 90 to 150 different subjects was used. The study combined high-throughput TCR immunosequencing, statistical association of individual TCRs with disease status, and machine learning to predict cytomegalovirus infection status. Findings and caveats that apply to the study as a whole: According to the authors, the approach could potentially be generalized to other disease states and immunological phenotypes. A later analysis found that TCRs clustered in the first cohort also tended to co-occur in the 120 validation repertoires, with approximately 95% of cluster scores above 0. A later analysis had no HLA typing for the validation cohort, so co-occurrence there was scored across all 130 or so repertoires. A total of around 150 TCR beta chains were listed by the study as associated with cytomegalovirus. In both the original and validation cohorts, the classifier was reported to diagnose cytomegalovirus status with high specificity and sensitivity. Most TCR sequences were seen in very few donors, while some public TCRs were found in many individuals. Three of the identified cytomegalovirus-associated TCR beta chains were confirmed in vitro to be specific for cytomegalovirus antigens.

The library was made by the immunoSEQ multiplex PCR assay. From the authors' description of their analysis: A statistical classification framework was built to diagnose cytomegalovirus status from the catalog of TCR beta chain sequences. In its TCRdb copy, this immuneACCESS table keeps in-frame sequences only and misses some clones. Where compared with another copy, unresolved V genes explain less than half of these, and the others have no known cause. V, J and clone size were drawn from that table, and D and trimming were deduced from the DNA. Present in this sample are about 240,000 clones, approximately 84% of which were seen just once. The ten top clones hold roughly 1.2% of the sample. On this clone: The target of this receptor is not known. Per-base quality was not reported, and no clone a single base away is much larger than it.

The CDR3, cysteine through phenylalanine, is 14 amino acids long. This entry keeps only the CDR3 DNA: 42 bases, framed from base 1. In the germline V gene, CDR1 corresponds to SGHRS and CDR2 to YFSETQ. Trimming takes 4 bases off V and 1 base off J; junction bases not matched to a gene: 4. Donors formed part of the validation cohort, which comprised about 130 subjects and was distinct from the first cohort of several hundred subjects. This receptor was obtained from a woman in her thirties in good health and CMV-seropositive. Sequencing was carried out using PBMCs. The receptor chain draws on TRBV5-1 and TRBJ2-7; the central 8 bases match TRBD2. The base sequence is TGCGCCAGCAGCCCGGGGGGGGTATCCTACGAGCAGTACTTC. Its translation reads: CASSPGGVSYEQYF.